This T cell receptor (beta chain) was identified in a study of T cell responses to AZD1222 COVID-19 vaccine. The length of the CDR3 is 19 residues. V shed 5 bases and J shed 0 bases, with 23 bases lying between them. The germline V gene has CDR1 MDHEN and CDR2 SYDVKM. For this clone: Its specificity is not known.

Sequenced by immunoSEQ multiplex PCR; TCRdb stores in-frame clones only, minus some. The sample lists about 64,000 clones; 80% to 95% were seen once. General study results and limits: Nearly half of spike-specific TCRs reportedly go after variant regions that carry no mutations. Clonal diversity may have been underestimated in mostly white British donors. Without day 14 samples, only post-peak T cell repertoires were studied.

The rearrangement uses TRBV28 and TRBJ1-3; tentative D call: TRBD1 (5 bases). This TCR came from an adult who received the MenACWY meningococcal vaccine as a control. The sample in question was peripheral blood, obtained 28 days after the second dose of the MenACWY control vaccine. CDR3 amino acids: CASSPSVRRDGSSGNTIYF. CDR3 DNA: TGTGCCAGCAGTCCTTCGGTTCGCCGGGACGGTTCCTCTGGAAACACCATATATTTT.